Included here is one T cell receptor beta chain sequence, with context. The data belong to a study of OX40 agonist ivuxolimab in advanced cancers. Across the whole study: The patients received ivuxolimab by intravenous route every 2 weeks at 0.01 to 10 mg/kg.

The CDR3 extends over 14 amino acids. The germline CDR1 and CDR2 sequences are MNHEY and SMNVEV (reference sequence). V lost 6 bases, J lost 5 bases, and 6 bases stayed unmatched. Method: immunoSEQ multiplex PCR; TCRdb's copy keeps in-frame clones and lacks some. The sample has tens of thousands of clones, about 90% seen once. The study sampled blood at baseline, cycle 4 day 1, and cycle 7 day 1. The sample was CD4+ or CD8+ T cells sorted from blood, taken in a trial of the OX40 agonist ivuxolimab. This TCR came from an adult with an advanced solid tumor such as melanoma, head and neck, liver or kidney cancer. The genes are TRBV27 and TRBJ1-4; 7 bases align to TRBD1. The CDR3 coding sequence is TGTGCCAGCAGAAAAGGACAGGTCAATGAAAAACTGTTTTTT. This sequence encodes CASRKGQVNEKLFF. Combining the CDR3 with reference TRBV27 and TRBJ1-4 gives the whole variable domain EAQVTQNPRYLITVTGKKLTVTCSQNMNHEYMSWYRQDPGLGLRQIYYSMNVEVTDKGDVPEGYKVSRKEKRNFPLILESPSPNQTSLYFCASRKGQVNEKLFFGSGTQLSVL.